This T cell receptor (beta chain) was documented in a study of T-cell memory formation after mild COVID-19. Study in general: Largely, TCR clusters stayed within a single donor.

This clonotype was seen a handful of times. Its cognate antigen is unknown. This CDR3 is built from 15 residues. V was clipped by 4 bases and J by 0 bases, with 10 bases between them. Study-wide findings and caveats: Contracting clones from day 15 to 85 had balanced CD4/CD8; later expanders favoured CD4+. In pre-infection memory, a portion of responding clones appeared, which suggested that cross-reactive memory joined. Among CD4+ contracting clones, most were CM and EM, and CD8+ ones EMRA.

TCRdb redid the calling of the 5' RACE reads with MiXCR, one entry per CDR3 protein. In the table there are 300,000 or so distinct CDR3 sequences, approximately 15% of which are singletons. The chain combines TRBV12-3 or TRBV12-4 with TRBJ1-3; D ambiguous. Material for sequencing was PBMCs or a T cell subset sorted from them (not recorded which). The TCR comes from a young man who had mild COVID-19 (a few samples of this study predate the infection). Cell type and time point are not known. CDR3 nucleotide sequence: TGTGCCAGCAGTTCCGGCAGGAGCTCTGGAAACACCATATATTTT. Translated, it gives CASSSGRSSGNTIYF.